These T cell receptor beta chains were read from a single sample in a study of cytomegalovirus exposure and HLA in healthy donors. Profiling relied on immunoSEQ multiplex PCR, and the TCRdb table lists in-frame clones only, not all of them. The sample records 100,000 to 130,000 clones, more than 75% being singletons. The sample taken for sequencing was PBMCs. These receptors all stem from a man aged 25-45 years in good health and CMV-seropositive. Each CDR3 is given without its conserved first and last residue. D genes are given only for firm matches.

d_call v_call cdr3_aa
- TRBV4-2 ASSPAGLVQETQY
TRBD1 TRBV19 ASSPGTGGYEQY
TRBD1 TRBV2 ASRGQFNQPQH
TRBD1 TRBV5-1 ASSPTGASDMNTEAF
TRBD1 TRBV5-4 ASSFTGDGTQH
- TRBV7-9 SSSETGDEQY
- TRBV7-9 ASTARISAGTGELF
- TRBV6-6 ASSYSSGQNTEAF
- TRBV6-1 AIETGGNTIY
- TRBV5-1 ASSLDVGGLGPLH
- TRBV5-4 ASSLVGQYAYNEQF
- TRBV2 ASSEETRSYNEQF
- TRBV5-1 ASSLGGPNVNEQF
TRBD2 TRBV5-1 ASSLDAGGSYEQY
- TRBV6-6 ASSYSQGKNTEAF
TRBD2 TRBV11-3 ASRRAGGFEELF
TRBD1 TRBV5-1 ASSDTGQGYTEAF
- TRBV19 ASRKTGFIDEQF
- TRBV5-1 ASSPTGSYEKLF
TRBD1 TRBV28 ASRPWDSTGNTIY
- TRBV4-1 ASSQDDRTSYEQY
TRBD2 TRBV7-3 ASRAGTSINEQF
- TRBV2 ASSDMGETGNTIY
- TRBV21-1 ASSTRTGSTEAF
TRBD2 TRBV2 AGLAGVSGANGLT
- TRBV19 ASSAGLQVTPGNEQF
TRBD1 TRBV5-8 ASSLQTGGSYGYT
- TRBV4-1 ASSQEWGGYT
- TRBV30 AWSPNRDRDRIAGVLSTDTQY
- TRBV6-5 ASSPFLVYNEQF
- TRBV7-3 ASASSSANTGELF
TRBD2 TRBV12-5 ASGLAAGGGTDTQY
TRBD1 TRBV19 ASSRDRGGNQPQH
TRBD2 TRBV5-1 ASSLGGGAYNEQF
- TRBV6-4 ASSAQRNTEAF